A selection of T cell receptor beta chains follows, all from one sample in a study of blood T cell repertoires in COVID-19. The protocol was immunoSEQ multiplex PCR, while the TCRdb copy is restricted to in-frame clones and leaves out a portion. The sample holds tens of thousands of clones; roughly nine tenths are singletons and the top ten take about an eighth. The sample comprised peripheral blood. These receptor sequences come from a human donor in a cohort sampled during active COVID-19. The CDR3 runs from the conserved cysteine through the conserved F or W. D genes are given only for firm matches. Expanded clones are given a class, and other clones once, few, many or no size at all.

V gene,D gene,clone size,J gene,CDR3 protein,CDR3 DNA
TRBV6-2/TRBV6-3,TRBD1,.,TRBJ2-1,CASSDGTGAINEQFF,TGTGCCAGCAGTGACGGGACAGGGGCAATCAATGAGCAGTTCTTC
TRBV19,TRBD2,.,TRBJ2-1,CASMALAGVTNEQFF,TGTGCCAGTATGGCGCTGGCGGGAGTTACCAATGAGCAGTTCTTC
TRBV4-1,TRBD1,.,TRBJ1-4,CASSQAADRGINEKLFF,TGCGCCAGCAGCCAAGCAGCAGACAGGGGTATAAATGAAAAACTGTTTTTT
TRBV25-1,TRBD2,.,TRBJ2-1,CASSGRLAGGRDEQFF,TGTGCCAGCAGTGGTAGACTAGCGGGAGGACGGGATGAGCAGTTCTTC
TRBV7-9,.,.,TRBJ1-1,CASSLTGRPEAFF,TGTGCCAGCAGCCTAACAGGGCGCCCTGAAGCTTTCTTT
TRBV2,TRBD1,.,TRBJ1-5,CASSSDRGFNQPQHF,TGTGCCAGCAGCTCCGACAGGGGGTTTAATCAGCCCCAGCATTTT
TRBV6-2/TRBV6-3,.,once,TRBJ1-1,CASSLRGVYTEAFF,TGTGCCAGCAGTCTCCGCGGGGTCTACACTGAAGCTTTCTTT
TRBV2,.,.,TRBJ2-3,CARRGAGVSTDTQYF,TGTGCCAGAAGGGGGGCGGGGGTGAGCACAGATACGCAGTATTTT
TRBV7-9,TRBD1,.,TRBJ2-5,CASSLWTGGQETQYF,TGTGCCAGCAGCCTCTGGACAGGGGGTCAAGAGACCCAGTACTTC
TRBV7-2,.,.,TRBJ1-1,CASSYAGGTEAFF,TGTGCCAGCAGTTACGCCGGGGGGACTGAAGCTTTCTTT
TRBV6-5,.,.,TRBJ1-1,CASSYSGAGAEAFF,TGTGCCAGCAGTTACTCCGGTGCGGGGGCTGAAGCTTTCTTT
TRBV5-4,TRBD1,.,TRBJ1-1,CASSPRQGAKGTEAFF,TGTGCCAGCAGCCCTAGACAGGGGGCGAAAGGGACTGAAGCTTTCTTT
TRBV19,.,.,TRBJ1-2,CASSIAYTGRGYTF,TGTGCCAGTAGTATAGCCTACACAGGGCGCGGCTACACCTTC
TRBV28,TRBD2,.,TRBJ2-1,CASSSPTSGSSYNEQFF,TGTGCCAGCAGTTCCCCGACTAGCGGGAGCTCCTACAATGAGCAGTTCTTC
TRBV6-2/TRBV6-3,TRBD1,.,TRBJ1-5,CASSYSALGQPQPQHF,TGTGCCAGCAGTTACTCGGCCTTGGGACAGCCCCAGCCCCAGCATTTT
TRBV14,TRBD1,.,TRBJ1-1,CASSQDWWAGGTEAFF,TGTGCCAGCAGCCAAGATTGGTGGGCAGGGGGCACTGAAGCTTTCTTT
TRBV11-2,.,.,TRBJ2-3,CASSYSPGSADTQYF,TGTGCCAGCAGCTATTCTCCGGGATCGGCGGATACGCAGTATTTT
TRBV6-5,.,.,TRBJ1-1,CASGGRLNTEAFF,TGTGCCAGCGGGGGCAGGCTGAACACTGAAGCTTTCTTT
TRBV14,TRBD1,.,TRBJ1-1,CASRGQGNTEAFF,TGTGCCAGCAGGGGACAGGGAAACACTGAAGCTTTCTTT
TRBV7-8,TRBD2,.,TRBJ2-3,CAAGVRTDTQYF,TGTGCCGCGGGAGTTCGCACAGATACGCAGTATTTT
TRBV7-9,.,.,TRBJ1-6,CASSLTNNSPLHF,TGTGCCAGCAGCTTGACAAATAATTCACCCCTCCACTTT
TRBV12-3/TRBV12-4,.,.,TRBJ2-7,CASSFGRGYEQYF,TGTGCCAGCAGTTTTGGGAGAGGGTACGAGCAGTACTTC
TRBV6-2/TRBV6-3,TRBD2,.,TRBJ2-1,CASSRGLESDEQFF,TGTGCCAGCAGTCGGGGACTAGAGAGCGATGAGCAGTTCTTC
TRBV12-3/TRBV12-4,TRBD1,.,TRBJ1-1,CASSRTGAEAFF,TGTGCCAGCAGTCGGACAGGGGCTGAAGCTTTCTTT
TRBV5-1,TRBD2,.,TRBJ2-7,CASSATSRVGEQYF,TGCGCCAGCAGCGCGACTAGCCGGGTCGGCGAGCAGTACTTC
TRBV6-6,TRBD2,.,TRBJ2-5,CASSGVGLAGGKGLLQETQYF,TGTGCCAGCAGCGGGGTGGGCCTAGCGGGAGGTAAGGGACTCCTACAAGAGACCCAGTACTTC
TRBV9,TRBD1,.,TRBJ1-2,CASSVGQGGYGYTF,TGTGCCAGCAGCGTCGGACAGGGGGGGTATGGCTACACCTTC
TRBV27,.,.,TRBJ2-7,CASSFGGWAYEQYF,TGTGCCAGCAGTTTCGGCGGTTGGGCCTACGAGCAGTACTTC
TRBV27,.,.,TRBJ2-1,CASSLQGRLNEQFF,TGTGCCAGCAGTTTACAAGGGAGGCTCAATGAGCAGTTCTTC
TRBV9,.,.,TRBJ2-1,CASSINSGNEQFF,TGTGCCAGCAGCATAAACAGTGGCAATGAGCAGTTCTTC
TRBV5-4,TRBD2,.,TRBJ2-1,CASSSGTRSGYEQFF,TGTGCCAGCAGCTCCGGGACTAGGAGCGGCTATGAGCAGTTCTTC
TRBV20-1,.,once,TRBJ2-7,CSARDGRGQYF,TGCAGTGCTAGAGACGGACGGGGGCAGTACTTC
TRBV28,TRBD2,.,TRBJ2-7,CASSLPGLATYEQYF,TGTGCCAGCAGTTTGCCGGGACTAGCAACCTACGAGCAGTACTTC
TRBV30,.,.,TRBJ2-3,CAWTEGAPDTQYF,TGTGCCTGGACTGAGGGAGCCCCCGATACGCAGTATTTT
TRBV5-6,.,.,TRBJ2-7,CASSYTGRSSYEQYF,TGTGCCAGCAGCTATACAGGCAGGAGCTCCTACGAGCAGTACTTC
TRBV15,.,.,TRBJ2-1,CATSIYGHQQFF,TGTGCCACCAGCATTTATGGGCATCAGCAGTTCTTC
TRBV3-1/TRBV3-2,.,.,TRBJ1-2,CASSQGHDSGYTF,TGTGCCAGCAGCCAAGGTCACGACTCTGGCTACACCTTC
TRBV5-1,.,.,TRBJ1-2,CASSLEAGSNYGYTF,TGCGCCAGCAGCTTGGAGGCAGGGTCCAACTATGGCTACACCTTC
TRBV3-1/TRBV3-2,.,.,TRBJ2-2,CASSPLRNTGELFF,TGTGCCAGCAGCCCCCTTCGTAACACCGGGGAGCTGTTTTTT
TRBV18,TRBD1,.,TRBJ1-5,CASSTDREVGNQPQHF,TGTGCCAGCTCAACCGACAGGGAGGTCGGCAATCAGCCCCAGCATTTT
TRBV6-2/TRBV6-3,TRBD2,.,TRBJ2-7,CASSYVSGGLETYEQYF,TGTGCCAGCAGTTACGTTTCGGGAGGGTTGGAGACCTACGAGCAGTACTTC
TRBV21-1,.,.,TRBJ1-1,CASSPRDRGQGGNTEAFF,TGTGCCAGCAGCCCCCGCGACAGGGGCCAAGGGGGGAACACTGAAGCTTTCTTT
TRBV6-2/TRBV6-3,.,.,TRBJ2-1,CASSVWGLENNEQFF,TGTGCCAGCAGTGTTTGGGGACTGGAGAACAATGAGCAGTTCTTC
TRBV2,.,.,TRBJ1-2,CASRYGQSLYGYTF,TGTGCCAGCAGATATGGGCAGAGCCTCTATGGCTACACCTTC
TRBV5-1,.,.,TRBJ2-5,CASSLGAGKETQYF,TGCGCCAGCAGCTTGGGGGCGGGAAAAGAGACCCAGTACTTC
TRBV6-1,TRBD2,.,TRBJ2-5,CASSEVASGSQETQYF,TGTGCCAGCAGTGAAGTGGCTAGCGGGAGTCAAGAGACCCAGTACTTC
TRBV25-1,TRBD2,once,TRBJ2-1,CASRVVGPSGSKNEQFF,TGTGCCAGCAGAGTGGTCGGGCCTAGCGGGAGCAAGAATGAGCAGTTCTTC
TRBV24-1,.,.,TRBJ2-1,CATSDLSSGYGFEQFF,TGTGCCACCAGTGATTTGTCGTCAGGGTATGGGTTTGAGCAGTTCTTC
TRBV4-2,TRBD2,.,TRBJ2-3,CASSQGGEGGDTQYF,TGTGCCAGCAGCCAAGGCGGGGAGGGCGGAGATACGCAGTATTTT
TRBV19,.,.,TRBJ2-7,CASSIGTLFYEQYF,TGTGCCAGTAGTATCGGGACACTTTTCTACGAGCAGTACTTC
TRBV5-1,.,.,TRBJ2-3,CASSLGVAVSTDTQYF,TGCGCCAGCAGCTTGGGGGTGGCGGTAAGCACAGATACGCAGTATTTT
TRBV19,.,.,TRBJ2-7,CASSLRFGGSDEQYF,TGTGCCAGTAGTCTCCGATTCGGGGGATCCGACGAGCAGTACTTC
TRBV7-9,.,.,TRBJ1-3,CASRPPSHRASGNTIYF,TGTGCCAGCAGACCACCCAGTCACCGTGCCTCTGGAAACACCATATATTTT
TRBV20-1,.,.,TRBJ1-6,CSPAYNSPLHF,TGCAGTCCAGCGTATAATTCACCCCTCCACTTT
TRBV11-2,.,.,TRBJ1-5,CASSLGGQPNQPQHF,TGTGCCAGCAGCTTAGGGGGACAACCTAATCAGCCCCAGCATTTT
TRBV30,.,.,TRBJ2-7,CAQALIGPSYEQYF,TGTGCCCAGGCCCTTATAGGCCCTTCCTACGAGCAGTACTTC
TRBV6-6,.,.,TRBJ2-7,CASSYGRGVYEQYF,TGTGCCAGCAGTTACGGGCGGGGAGTATACGAGCAGTACTTC